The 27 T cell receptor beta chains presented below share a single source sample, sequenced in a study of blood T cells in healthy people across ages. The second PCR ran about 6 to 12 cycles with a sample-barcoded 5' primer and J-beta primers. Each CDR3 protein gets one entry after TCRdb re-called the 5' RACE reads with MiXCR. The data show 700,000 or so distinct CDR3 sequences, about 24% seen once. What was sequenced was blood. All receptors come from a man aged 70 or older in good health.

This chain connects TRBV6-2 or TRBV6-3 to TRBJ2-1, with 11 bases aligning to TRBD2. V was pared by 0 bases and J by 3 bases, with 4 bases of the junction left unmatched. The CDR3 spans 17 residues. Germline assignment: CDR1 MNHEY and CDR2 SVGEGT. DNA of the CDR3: TGTGCCAGCAGTTACTCCCCGACTAGCGGGATCTACAATGAGCAGTTCTTC. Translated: CASSYSPTSGIYNEQFF.

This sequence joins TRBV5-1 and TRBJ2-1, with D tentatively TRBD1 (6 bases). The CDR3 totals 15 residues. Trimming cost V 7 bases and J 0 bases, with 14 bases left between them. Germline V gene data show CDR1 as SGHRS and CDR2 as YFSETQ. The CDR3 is CASSPGHSSYNEQFF. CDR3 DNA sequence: TGCGCCAGCTCTCCGGGACACAGCTCCTACAATGAGCAGTTCTTC.

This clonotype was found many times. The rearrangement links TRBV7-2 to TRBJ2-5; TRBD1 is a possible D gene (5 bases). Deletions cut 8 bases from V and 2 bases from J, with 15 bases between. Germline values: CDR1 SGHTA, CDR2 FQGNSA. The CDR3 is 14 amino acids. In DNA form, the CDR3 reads TGTGCCAGCGGAAACAGGAATTCGCAAGAGACCCAGTACTTC. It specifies CASGNRNSQETQYF.

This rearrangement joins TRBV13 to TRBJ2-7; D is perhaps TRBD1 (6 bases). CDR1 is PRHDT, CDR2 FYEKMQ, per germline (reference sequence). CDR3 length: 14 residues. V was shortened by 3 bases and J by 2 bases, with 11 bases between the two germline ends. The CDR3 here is CASSFRGQTYEQYV. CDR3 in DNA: TGTGCCAGCAGCTTTAGGGGACAAACCTACGAGCAGTACGTC.

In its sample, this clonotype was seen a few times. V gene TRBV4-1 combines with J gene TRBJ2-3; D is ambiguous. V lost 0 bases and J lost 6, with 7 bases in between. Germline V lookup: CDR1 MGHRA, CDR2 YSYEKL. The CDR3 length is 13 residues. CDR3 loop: CASSQDGRDTQYF. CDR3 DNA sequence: TGCGCCAGCAGCCAAGATGGGCGGGATACGCAGTATTTT.

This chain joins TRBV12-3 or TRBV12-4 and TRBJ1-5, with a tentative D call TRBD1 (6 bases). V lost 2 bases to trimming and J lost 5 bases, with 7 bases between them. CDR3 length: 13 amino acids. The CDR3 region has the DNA TGTGCCAGCAGTTTAAGGGGGGATCAGCCCCAGCATTTT. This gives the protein CASSLRGDQPQHF.

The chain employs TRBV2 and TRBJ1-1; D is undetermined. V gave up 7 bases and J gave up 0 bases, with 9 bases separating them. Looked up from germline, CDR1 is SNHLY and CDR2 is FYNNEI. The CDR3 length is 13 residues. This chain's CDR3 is CASNAVMNTEAFF. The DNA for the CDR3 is TGTGCCAGCAATGCCGTTATGAACACTGAAGCTTTCTTT.

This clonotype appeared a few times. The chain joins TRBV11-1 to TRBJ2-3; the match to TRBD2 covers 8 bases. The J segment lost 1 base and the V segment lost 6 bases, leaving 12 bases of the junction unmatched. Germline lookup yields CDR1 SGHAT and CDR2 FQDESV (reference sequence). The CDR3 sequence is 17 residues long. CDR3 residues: CASRYRGLEVGTDTQYF. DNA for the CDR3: TGTGCCAGCAGATACCGGGGACTAGAGGTTGGCACAGATACGCAGTATTTT.

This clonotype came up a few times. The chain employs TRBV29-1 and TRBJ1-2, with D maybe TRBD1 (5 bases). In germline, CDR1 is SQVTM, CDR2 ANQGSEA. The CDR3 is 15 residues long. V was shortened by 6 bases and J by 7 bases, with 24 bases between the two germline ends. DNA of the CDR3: TGCAGCGTCGAATTGATGGTTAAGGAGCAGGGTGGCTACACCTTC. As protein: CSVELMVKEQGGYTF.

The CDR3 DNA reads as TGTGCCAGCAACGTGAAGGGGCGAGGATTGCCCCAGTATTTT. Translation gives CASNVKGRGLPQYF. The rearrangement joins TRBV28 to TRBJ1-5; the D gene is possibly TRBD1 (5 bases). TRBJ2-3 matches the DNA end more closely, so the J call is doubtful. Germline loops: CDR1 MDHEN, CDR2 SYDVKM. The CDR3 extends over 14 amino acids.

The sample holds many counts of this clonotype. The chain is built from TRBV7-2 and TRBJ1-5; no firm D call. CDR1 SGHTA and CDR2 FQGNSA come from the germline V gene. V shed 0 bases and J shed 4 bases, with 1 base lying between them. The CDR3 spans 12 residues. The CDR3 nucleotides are TGTGCCAGCAGCTTAGCGAATCAGCCCCAGCATTTT. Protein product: CASSLANQPQHF.

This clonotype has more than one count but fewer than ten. The CDR3 bases are TGTGCCAGCAGCCCACAGGGGGGAGGTGAGCAGTACTTC. Amino acids: CASSPQGGGEQYF. V usage is TRBV27 and J usage is TRBJ2-7; TRBD1 matches 8 bases. The CDR3 is 13 residues long. With V trimmed by 6 bases and J by 7 bases, 8 bases remained unmatched. Germline V gene data show CDR1 as MNHEY and CDR2 as SMNVEV (reference sequence).

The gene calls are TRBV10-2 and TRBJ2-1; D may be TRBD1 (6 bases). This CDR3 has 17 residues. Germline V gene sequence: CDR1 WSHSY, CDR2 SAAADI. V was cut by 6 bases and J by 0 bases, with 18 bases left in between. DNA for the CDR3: TGCGCCAGCAGGGACCCGGGACACCTCGTCTCCTACAATGAGCAGTTCTTC. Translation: CASRDPGHLVSYNEQFF.

DNA of the CDR3: TGTGCCACCAGGGGCGACAGGGAAAATGAAAAACTGTTTTTT. Amino acid sequence: CATRGDRENEKLFF. V gene TRBV10-3 combines with J gene TRBJ1-4; TRBD1 matches at 7 bases. CDR1 is ENHRY, CDR2 SYGVKD, per germline. The CDR3 length is 14 residues. The V segment lost 10 bases and the J segment 5 bases; nucleotides outside the gene matches: 10.

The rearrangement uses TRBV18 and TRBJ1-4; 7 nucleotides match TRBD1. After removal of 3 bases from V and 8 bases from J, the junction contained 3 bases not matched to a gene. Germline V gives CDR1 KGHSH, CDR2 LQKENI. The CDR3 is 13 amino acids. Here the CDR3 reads CASSPRGLEKLFF. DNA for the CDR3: TGTGCCAGCTCACCCAGGGGGTTGGAAAAACTGTTTTTT.

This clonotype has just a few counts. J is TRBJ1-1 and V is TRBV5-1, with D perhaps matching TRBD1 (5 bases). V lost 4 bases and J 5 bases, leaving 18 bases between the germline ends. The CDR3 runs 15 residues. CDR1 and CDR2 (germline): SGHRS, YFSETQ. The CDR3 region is CASSVYGGGKTEAFF. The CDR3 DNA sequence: TGCGCCAGCAGCGTCTATGGGGGAGGTAAAACTGAAGCTTTCTTT.

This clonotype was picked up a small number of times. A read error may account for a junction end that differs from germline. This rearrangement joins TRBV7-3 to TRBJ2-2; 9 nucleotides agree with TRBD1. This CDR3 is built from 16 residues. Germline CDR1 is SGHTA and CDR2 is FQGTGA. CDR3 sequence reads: CASSLTGGGNTGELFF. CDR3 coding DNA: TGTGCCAGCAGCCTAACAGGGGGCGGGAACACCGGGGAGCTGTTTTTT.

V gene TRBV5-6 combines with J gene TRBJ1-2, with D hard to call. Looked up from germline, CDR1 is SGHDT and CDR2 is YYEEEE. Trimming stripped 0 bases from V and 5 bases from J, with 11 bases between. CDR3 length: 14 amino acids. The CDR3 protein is CASSLVAVGYGYTF. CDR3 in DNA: TGTGCCAGCAGCTTGGTGGCGGTTGGGTATGGCTACACCTTC. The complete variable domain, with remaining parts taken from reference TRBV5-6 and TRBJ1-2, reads DAGVTQSPTHLIKTRGQQVTLRCSPKSGHDTVSWYQQALGQGPQFIFQYYEEEERQRGNFPDRFSGHQFPNYSSELNVNALLLGDSALYLCASSLVAVGYGYTFGSGTRLTVV.

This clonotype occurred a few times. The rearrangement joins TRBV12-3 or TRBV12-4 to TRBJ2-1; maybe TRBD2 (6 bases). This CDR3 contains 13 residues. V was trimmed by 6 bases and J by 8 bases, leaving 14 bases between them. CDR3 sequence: CASSLTGLDEQFF. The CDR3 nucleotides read TGTGCCAGCAGCCTAACGGGACTTGATGAGCAGTTCTTC.

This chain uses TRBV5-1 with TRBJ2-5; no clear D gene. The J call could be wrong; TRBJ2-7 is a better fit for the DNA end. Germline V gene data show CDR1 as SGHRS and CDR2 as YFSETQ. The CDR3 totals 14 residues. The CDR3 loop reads CASSLTAPSYEQYV. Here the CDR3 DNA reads TGCGCCAGCAGCTTAACCGCACCCTCCTACGAGCAGTACGTC.

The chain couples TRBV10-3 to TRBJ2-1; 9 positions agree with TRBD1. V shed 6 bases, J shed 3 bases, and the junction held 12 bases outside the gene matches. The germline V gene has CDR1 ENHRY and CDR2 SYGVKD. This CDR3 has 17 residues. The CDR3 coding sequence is TGTGCCATCAGCCGACAACCGGGACAGGGTTACTACAATGAGCAGTTCTTC. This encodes CAISRQPGQGYYNEQFF.

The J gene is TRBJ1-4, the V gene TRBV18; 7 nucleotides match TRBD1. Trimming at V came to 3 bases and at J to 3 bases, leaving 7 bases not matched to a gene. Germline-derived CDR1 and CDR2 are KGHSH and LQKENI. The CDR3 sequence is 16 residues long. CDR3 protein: CASSPDRVKANEKLFF. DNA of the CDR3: TGTGCCAGCTCACCTGACAGGGTCAAGGCTAATGAAAAACTGTTTTTT.

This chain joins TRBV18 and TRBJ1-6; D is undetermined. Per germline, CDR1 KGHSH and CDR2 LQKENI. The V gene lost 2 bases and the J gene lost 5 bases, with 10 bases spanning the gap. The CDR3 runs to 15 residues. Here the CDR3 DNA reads TGTGCCAGCTCACCAATCGGCGGGGATAATTCACCCCTCCACTTT. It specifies CASSPIGGDNSPLHF.

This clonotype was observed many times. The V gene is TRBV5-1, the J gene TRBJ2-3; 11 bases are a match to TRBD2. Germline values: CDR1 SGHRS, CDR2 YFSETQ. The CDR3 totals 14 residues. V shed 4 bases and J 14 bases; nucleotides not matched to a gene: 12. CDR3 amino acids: CASSTQTSGATPYF. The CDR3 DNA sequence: TGCGCCAGCAGCACACAGACTAGCGGGGCCACACCGTATTTT. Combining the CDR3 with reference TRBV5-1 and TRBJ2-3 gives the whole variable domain KAGVTQTPRYLIKTRGQQVTLSCSPISGHRSVSWYQQTPGQGLQFLFEYFSETQRNKGNFPGRFSGRQFSNSRSEMNVSTLELGDSALYLCASSTQTSGATPYFGPGTRLTVL.

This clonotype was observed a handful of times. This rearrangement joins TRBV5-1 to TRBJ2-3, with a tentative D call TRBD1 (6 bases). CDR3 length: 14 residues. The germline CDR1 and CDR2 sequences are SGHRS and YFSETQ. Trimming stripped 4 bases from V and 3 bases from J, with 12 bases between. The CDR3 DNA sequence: TGCGCCAGCAGCCTAGGGACACAGACAGATACGCAGTATTTT. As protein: CASSLGTQTDTQYF.

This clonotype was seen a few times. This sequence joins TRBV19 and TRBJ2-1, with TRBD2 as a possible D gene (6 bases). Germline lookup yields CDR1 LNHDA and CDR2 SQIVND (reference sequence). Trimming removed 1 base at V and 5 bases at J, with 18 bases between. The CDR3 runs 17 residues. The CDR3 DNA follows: TGTGCCAGTAGTATAGCCCCGGGCGAGCGGGTTCACAATGAGCAGTTCTTC. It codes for CASSIAPGERVHNEQFF.

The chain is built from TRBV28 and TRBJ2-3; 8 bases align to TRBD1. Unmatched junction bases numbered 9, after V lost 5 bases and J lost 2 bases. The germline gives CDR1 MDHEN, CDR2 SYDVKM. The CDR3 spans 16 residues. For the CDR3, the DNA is TGTGCCAGCAGTCTAACCGGGACAGGATACACAGATACGCAGTATTTT. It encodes CASSLTGTGYTDTQYF. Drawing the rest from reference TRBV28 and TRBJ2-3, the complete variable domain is DVKVTQSSRYLVKRTGEKVFLECVQDMDHENMFWYRQDPGLGLRLIYFSYDVKMKEKGDIPEGYSVSREKKERFSLILESASTNQTSMYLCASSLTGTGYTDTQYFGPGTRLTVL.